This T cell receptor (beta chain) came from a study of T cell responses to AZD1222 COVID-19 vaccine. As to this clone: Its antigen remains unknown.

TCRdb keeps only in-frame clones here, not all; method: immunoSEQ multiplex PCR. The sample lists over 130,000 clones; about 90% were seen once. General study findings and limits: Elevations in Spike-specific TCR breadth and depth followed administration of two AZD1222 doses. There were repertoire samples only from the period after the peak T cell response.

The CDR3 sequence is 15 residues long. Germline V gene data show CDR1 as MNHEY and CDR2 as SVGAGI. Trimming stripped 5 bases from V and 0 bases from J, with 11 bases between. The origin of this receptor is an adult who received the MenACWY meningococcal vaccine as a control. The V and J genes are TRBV6-5 and TRBJ1-3, with D possibly TRBD1 on 5 matching bases. The sample consisted of peripheral blood, taken 28 days after the second dose of the MenACWY control vaccine. The CDR3 DNA sequence: TGTGCCAGCAGTCGACAGTCATTCTCTGGAAACACCATATATTTT. It specifies CASSRQSFSGNTIYF.